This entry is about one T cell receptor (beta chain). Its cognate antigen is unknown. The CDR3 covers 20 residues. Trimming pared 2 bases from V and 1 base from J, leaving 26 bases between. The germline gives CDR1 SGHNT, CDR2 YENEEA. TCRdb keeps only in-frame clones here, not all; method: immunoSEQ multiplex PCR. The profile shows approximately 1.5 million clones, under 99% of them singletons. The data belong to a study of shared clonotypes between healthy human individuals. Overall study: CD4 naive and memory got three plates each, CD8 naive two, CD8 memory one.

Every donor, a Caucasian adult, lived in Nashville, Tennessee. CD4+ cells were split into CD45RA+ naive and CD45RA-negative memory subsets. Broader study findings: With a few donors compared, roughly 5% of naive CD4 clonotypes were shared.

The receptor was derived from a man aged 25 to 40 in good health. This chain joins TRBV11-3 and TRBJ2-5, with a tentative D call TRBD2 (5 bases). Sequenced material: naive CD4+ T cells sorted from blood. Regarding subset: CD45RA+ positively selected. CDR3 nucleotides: TGTGCCAGCAGCTTAATTGGGAAGCCGGTGGAGGAACCAACCCAAGAGACCCAGTACTTC. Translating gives CASSLIGKPVEEPTQETQYF.